Listed below are T cell receptor beta chains from one sample, sequenced in a study of T cell responses to AZD1222 COVID-19 vaccine. The protocol was immunoSEQ multiplex PCR, while the TCRdb copy is restricted to in-frame clones and leaves out a portion. The data contain about 120,000 clones, about 90% of them singletons. Sequenced here: peripheral blood, sampled on day 0 of AZD1222 vaccination. All receptors derive from an adult in good health. CDR3s include the opening cysteine and the closing phenylalanine or tryptophan. D genes are given only for firm matches. Clone sizes are given selectively: once, few, many, or a class where the clone is expanded.

>NA|TRBV2|TRBJ1-5|NA
CASRGGPLNQPQHF
TGTGCCAGCAGGGGCGGGCCTCTCAATCAGCCCCAGCATTTT
>NA|TRBV19|TRBJ1-1|once
CASSISLNTEAFF
TGTGCCAGTAGTATTTCTCTGAACACTGAAGCTTTCTTT
>NA|TRBV6-1|TRBJ1-1|NA
CASSESGVRAYSNTEAFF
TGTGCCAGCAGTGAATCCGGTGTGAGGGCATATTCGAACACTGAAGCTTTCTTT
>NA|TRBV12-3/TRBV12-4|TRBJ1-5|NA
CASSLAVQPQHF
TGTGCCAGCAGTTTAGCAGTCCAGCCCCAGCATTTT
>NA|TRBV29-1|TRBJ1-2|NA
CSVEDRNGYTF
TGCAGCGTTGAAGATCGGAATGGCTACACCTTC
>NA|TRBV2|TRBJ2-3|NA
CASSAQTLPSDTQYF
TGTGCCAGCAGTGCGCAGACTCTCCCATCCGATACGCAGTATTTT
>NA|TRBV5-1|TRBJ1-1|NA
CASSLDSPMNTEAFF
TGCGCCAGCAGCTTGGACAGCCCAATGAACACTGAAGCTTTCTTT
>TRBD2|TRBV6-4|TRBJ2-2|NA
CASSDSLAGGYTGELFF
TGTGCCAGCAGTGACTCTCTAGCGGGAGGTTACACCGGGGAGCTGTTTTTT
>NA|TRBV10-3|TRBJ1-2|NA
CAISHDYGYTF
TGTGCCATCTCTCACGACTATGGCTACACCTTC
>TRBD1|TRBV7-9|TRBJ1-1|NA
CASSRDRGVTEAFF
TGTGCCAGCAGCCGGGACAGGGGTGTCACTGAAGCTTTCTTT
>NA|TRBV11-3|TRBJ2-3|NA
CASSSDLGRVGDTQYF
TGTGCCAGCAGCTCCGATTTAGGGCGAGTGGGAGATACGCAGTATTTT
>NA|TRBV4-1|TRBJ1-5|once
CASSATGSDQPQHF
TGCGCCAGCAGCGCCACAGGGTCGGATCAGCCCCAGCATTTT
>NA|TRBV7-2|TRBJ2-2|NA
CASSRDWINTGELFF
TGTGCCAGCAGCCGGGACTGGATCAACACCGGGGAGCTGTTTTTT
>NA|TRBV12-3/TRBV12-4|TRBJ2-5|NA
CASSFRGGETQYF
TGTGCCAGCAGTTTCAGGGGTGGCGAGACCCAGTACTTC
>NA|TRBV6-1|TRBJ2-1|NA
CASSETSNYNEQFF
TGTGCCAGCAGTGAAACTAGTAACTACAATGAGCAGTTCTTC
>NA|TRBV5-1|TRBJ2-7|NA
CASSPRDGLAVYYEQYF
TGCGCCAGCAGCCCCCGGGACGGATTAGCGGTCTACTACGAGCAGTACTTC
>NA|TRBV7-9|TRBJ1-1|NA
CASRGTLGYPEAFF
TGTGCCAGCAGGGGGACTTTAGGCTACCCAGAAGCTTTCTTT
>TRBD2|TRBV19|TRBJ2-1|NA
CASSIEGGLAGNEQFF
TGTGCCAGTAGTATAGAAGGTGGGCTAGCGGGGAATGAGCAGTTCTTC
>TRBD1|TRBV27|TRBJ2-7|NA
CASSSDRPYEEQYF
TGTGCCAGCAGTTCGGACAGGCCTTACGAGGAGCAGTACTTC
>NA|TRBV12-3/TRBV12-4|TRBJ2-5|NA
CASSFQETQYF
TGTGCCAGCAGCTTTCAAGAGACCCAGTACTTC
>NA|TRBV28|TRBJ2-7|NA
CASRGGGQTYEQYF
TGTGCCAGCAGGGGCGGGGGACAGACCTACGAGCAGTACTTC
>NA|TRBV13|TRBJ1-1|NA
CASSSGLNTEAFF
TGTGCCAGCAGCTCCGGATTGAACACTGAAGCTTTCTTT
>NA|TRBV18|TRBJ1-2|NA
CASSQQVDYGYTF
TGTGCCAGCTCCCAACAGGTTGACTATGGCTACACCTTC
>TRBD1|TRBV20-1|TRBJ1-6|NA
CSASVDRVNSPLHF
TGCAGTGCTAGTGTAGACAGGGTGAATTCACCCCTCCACTTT
>TRBD1|TRBV5-1|TRBJ2-2|NA
CASTRTGAATGELFF
TGCGCCAGCACCCGGACAGGGGCGGCCACCGGGGAGCTGTTTTTT
>NA|TRBV3-1/TRBV3-2|TRBJ2-1|NA
CASSRSDNEQFF
TGTGCCAGCAGCAGGTCGGACAATGAGCAGTTCTTC
>NA|TRBV28|TRBJ1-1|NA
CASSFIQGQNTEAFF
TGTGCCAGCAGTTTTATCCAGGGCCAGAACACTGAAGCTTTCTTT
>NA|TRBV5-1|TRBJ2-1|NA
CASSLSGNSYNEQFF
TGCGCCAGCAGCTTGTCTGGAAACTCCTACAATGAGCAGTTCTTC
>NA|TRBV7-9|TRBJ2-3|NA
CASSLAGEADTQYF
TGTGCCAGCAGCTTAGCGGGAGAAGCAGATACGCAGTATTTT
>NA|TRBV10-1|TRBJ1-1|once
CASSERTNTEAFF
TGCGCCAGCAGTGAACGTACGAACACTGAAGCTTTCTTT
>TRBD1|TRBV3-1/TRBV3-2|TRBJ1-2|NA
CASSPGQGYGYTF
TGTGCCAGCAGCCCCGGACAGGGCTATGGCTACACCTTC
>TRBD1|TRBV7-9|TRBJ1-5|NA
CASSFGQGANQPQHF
TGTGCCAGCAGCTTTGGACAGGGGGCAAATCAGCCCCAGCATTTT
>TRBD1|TRBV7-2|TRBJ2-7|NA
CASSHGQGAHEQYF
TGTGCCAGCAGCCACGGACAGGGGGCCCACGAGCAGTACTTC
>NA|TRBV6-5|TRBJ1-3|NA
CASSPRRNTIYF
TGTGCCAGCAGTCCCAGGCGAAACACCATATATTTT
>NA|TRBV2|TRBJ2-2|NA
CASSERAQNTGELFF
TGTGCCAGCAGTGAGAGGGCACAGAACACCGGGGAGCTGTTTTTT
>TRBD2|TRBV7-9|TRBJ2-2|NA
CASSSSGAGELFF
TGTGCCAGCAGCTCCAGCGGGGCCGGGGAGCTGTTTTTT
>NA|TRBV16|TRBJ2-4|NA
CASSPVGGTDKNIQYF
TGTGCCAGCAGCCCAGTTGGGGGGACAGACAAAAACATTCAGTACTTC
>NA|TRBV2|TRBJ2-3|NA
CASSSQISADTQYF
TGTGCCAGCAGTTCCCAGATAAGTGCAGATACGCAGTATTTT
>TRBD2|TRBV9|TRBJ2-1|NA
CASSVAPVAGGYEQFF
TGTGCCAGCAGCGTAGCCCCCGTAGCGGGAGGGTATGAGCAGTTCTTC
>NA|TRBV7-3|TRBJ2-3|NA
CASSLPTGSLTDTQYF
TGTGCCAGCAGCCTCCCGACAGGCTCCCTCACAGATACGCAGTATTTT
>NA|TRBV28|TRBJ1-1|NA
CASTSGANTEAFF
TGTGCCAGCACCTCAGGGGCGAACACTGAAGCTTTCTTT
>NA|TRBV11-2|TRBJ1-2|NA
CASSLEGRYYGYTF
TGTGCCAGCAGCTTAGAAGGGCGGTACTATGGCTACACCTTC